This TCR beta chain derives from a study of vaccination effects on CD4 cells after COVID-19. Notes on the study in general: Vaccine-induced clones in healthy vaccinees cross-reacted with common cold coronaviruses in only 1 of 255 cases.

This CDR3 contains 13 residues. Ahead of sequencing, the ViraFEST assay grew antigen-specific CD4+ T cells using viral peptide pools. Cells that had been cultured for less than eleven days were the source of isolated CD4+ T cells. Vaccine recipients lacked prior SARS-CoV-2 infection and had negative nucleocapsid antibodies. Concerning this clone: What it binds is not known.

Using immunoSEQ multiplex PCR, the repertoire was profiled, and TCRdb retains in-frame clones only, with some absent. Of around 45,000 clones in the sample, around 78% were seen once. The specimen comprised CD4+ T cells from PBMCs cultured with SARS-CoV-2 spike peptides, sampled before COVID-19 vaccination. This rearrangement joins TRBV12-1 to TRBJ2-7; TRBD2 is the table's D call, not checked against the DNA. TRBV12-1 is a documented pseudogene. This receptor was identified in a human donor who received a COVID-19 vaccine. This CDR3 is CASSFDPRVEQYV. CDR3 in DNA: TGTGCCAGCAGCTTTGATCCCCGGGTTGAGCAGTACGTC.